This T cell receptor beta chain emerged from a study of precursors of human CD4 cytotoxic T cells (dated by TCRdb to 2016 to 2019). Concerning the study at large: In total, CD4+ memory subsets from roughly 15 donors went into the bulk TCR-seq analysis. Sequences for both the TCRalpha and TCRbeta chains came out of the TCR-seq analysis of some 14 donors (table S7).

Sequenced on an Illumina MiSeq. For the original study's pipeline: The Shannon-Wiener index, calculated in VDJtools, was used to measure repertoire diversity. TCRbeta clonotypes with a clonotype frequency of at least 3 were defined as expanded. TCRdb handled the public reads itself, with Q25 trimming in fastp and clone calling in MiXCR, and kept productive beta chains. One record per CDR3 amino acid sequence lists the most common genes and DNA. It is TCRdb's table, rather than the study itself, that gives the V and J calls and clone size. The sample contains several hundred distinct CDR3 sequences, 15% to 20% of them found a single time. In total, the top ten clones hold 15% to 18% of the sample. Trimming at the junction amounts to 3 bases on V and 4 bases on J, and the germline ends lie 12 bases apart. CDR3 length: 14 amino acids, cysteine to phenylalanine. CDR3 DNA is the only sequence kept; it has 42 bases, read in frame from the first base. CDR1 and CDR2 are drawn from the germline V gene (reference sequence): DFQATT, SNEGSKA.

To test whether a precursor-effector relationship exists among CD4 cytotoxic T cells, bulk UMI-based TCR sequencing was run on four sorted CD4+ memory subsets: TCM, TEM, IL-7Rhigh TEMRA, and IL-7R- TEMRA. Cells were obtained from peripheral blood mononuclear cells that had been isolated from human blood. On this clonotype itself: No antigen is known for it. Base quality data are lacking; no much larger clone is found one base away.

Paper-wide results and their limitations: The authors noted that a human observational design cannot definitively establish the direction of differentiation between precursor and effector cells. Expanded effector clonotypes made up a larger fraction of IL-7Rhigh TEMRA clonotypes than of TEM or TCM clonotypes. Compared with the TCM and TEM subsets, the IL-7Rhigh and IL-7R- TEMRA subsets had more restricted TCR repertoires, marked by lower diversity and more expanded clonotypes. Some bulk TCR-seq comparisons included only about 95% of the 14 donors, suggesting not every subset was available for every donor.

The sequence joins TRBV20-1 to TRBJ1-4, with TRBD1 as a weak D call on 5 bases. This TCR was sampled from a human donor in good health. The sequencing input was memory CD4+ T cells from blood (PBMCs). For the CDR3, the sequence is CSARAQGYNEKLFF. The sequenced DNA: TGCAGTGCTAGGGCGCAGGGTTATAATGAAAAACTGTTTTTT.